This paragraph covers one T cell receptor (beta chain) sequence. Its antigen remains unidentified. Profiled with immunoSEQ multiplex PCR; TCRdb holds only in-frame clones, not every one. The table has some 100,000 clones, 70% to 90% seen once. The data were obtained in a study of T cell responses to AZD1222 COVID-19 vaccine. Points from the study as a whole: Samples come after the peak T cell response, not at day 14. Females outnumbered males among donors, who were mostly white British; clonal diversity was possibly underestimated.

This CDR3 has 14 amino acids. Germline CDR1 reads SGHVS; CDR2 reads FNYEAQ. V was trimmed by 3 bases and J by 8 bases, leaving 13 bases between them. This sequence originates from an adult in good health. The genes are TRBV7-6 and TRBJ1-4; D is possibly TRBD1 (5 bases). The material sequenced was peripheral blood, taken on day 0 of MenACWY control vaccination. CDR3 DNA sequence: TGTGCCAGCAGCTTTAGGGGACTTCGGGAAAAACTGTTTTTT. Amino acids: CASSFRGLREKLFF.